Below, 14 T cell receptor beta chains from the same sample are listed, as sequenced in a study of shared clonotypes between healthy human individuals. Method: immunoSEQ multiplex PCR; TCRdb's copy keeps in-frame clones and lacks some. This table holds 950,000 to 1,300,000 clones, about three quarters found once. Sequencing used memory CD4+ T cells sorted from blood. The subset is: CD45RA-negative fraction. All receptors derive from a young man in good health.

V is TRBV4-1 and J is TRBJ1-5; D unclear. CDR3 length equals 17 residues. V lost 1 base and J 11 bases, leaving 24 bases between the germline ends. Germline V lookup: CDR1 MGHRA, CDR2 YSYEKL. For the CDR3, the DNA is TGCGCCAGCAGCCAAGCTTGGCCTATGACAAGCTCAGGTACCCAGCATTTT. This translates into CASSQAWPMTSSGTQHF.

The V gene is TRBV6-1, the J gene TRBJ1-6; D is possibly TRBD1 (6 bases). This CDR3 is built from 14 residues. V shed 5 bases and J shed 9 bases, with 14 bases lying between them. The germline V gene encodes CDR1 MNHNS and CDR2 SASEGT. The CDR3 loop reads CASSPQGLGSPLHF. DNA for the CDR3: TGTGCCAGCAGTCCCCAGGGGCTAGGTTCACCCCTCCACTTT.

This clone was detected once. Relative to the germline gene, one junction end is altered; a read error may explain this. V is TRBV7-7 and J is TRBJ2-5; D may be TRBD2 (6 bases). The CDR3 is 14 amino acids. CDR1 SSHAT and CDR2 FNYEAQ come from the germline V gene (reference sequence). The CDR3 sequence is CASSLAVGGETQYF. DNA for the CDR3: TGTGCTAGCAGCTTAGCGGTCGGTGGAGAGACCCAGTACTTC.

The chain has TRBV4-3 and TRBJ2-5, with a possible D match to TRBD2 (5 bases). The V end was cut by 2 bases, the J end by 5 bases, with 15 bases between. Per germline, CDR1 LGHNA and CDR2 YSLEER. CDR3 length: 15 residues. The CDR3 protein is CASSQSGGSGETQYF. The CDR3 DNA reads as TGCGCCAGCAGCCAATCGGGTGGGAGTGGGGAGACCCAGTACTTC.

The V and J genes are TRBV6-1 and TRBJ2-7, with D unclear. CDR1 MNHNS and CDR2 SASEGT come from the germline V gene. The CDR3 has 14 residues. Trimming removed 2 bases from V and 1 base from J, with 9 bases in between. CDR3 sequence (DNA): TGTGCCAGCAGTGAACAGAGGTCGTCCTACGAGCAGTACTTC. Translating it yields CASSEQRSSYEQYF.

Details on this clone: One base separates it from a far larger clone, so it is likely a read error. In nucleotides, the CDR3 is TGTGCCAGCAGCCCCGGGGGGAATGAGCAGTTCTTC. It encodes CASSPGGNEQFF. The rearrangement joins TRBV7-8 to TRBJ2-1, with 7 bases lining up with TRBD2. CDR1 SGHVS and CDR2 FQNEAQ come from the germline V gene. CDR3 length equals 12 residues. V lost 5 bases to trimming and J lost 7 bases; unmatched junction nucleotides: 2.

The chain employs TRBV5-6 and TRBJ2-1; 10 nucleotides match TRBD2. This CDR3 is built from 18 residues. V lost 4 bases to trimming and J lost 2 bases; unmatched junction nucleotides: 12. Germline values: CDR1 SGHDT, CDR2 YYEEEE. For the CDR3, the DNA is TGTGCCAGCAGCCCAGAATCGGCTAGCGGGAGTCCCTACAATGAGCAGTTCTTC. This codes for CASSPESASGSPYNEQFF.

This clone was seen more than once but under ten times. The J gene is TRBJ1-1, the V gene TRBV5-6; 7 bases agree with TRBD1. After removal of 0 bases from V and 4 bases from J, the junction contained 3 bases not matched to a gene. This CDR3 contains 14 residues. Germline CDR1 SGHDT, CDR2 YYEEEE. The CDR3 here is CASSLAGQATEAFF. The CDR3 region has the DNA TGTGCCAGCAGCTTGGCCGGACAGGCCACTGAAGCTTTCTTT.

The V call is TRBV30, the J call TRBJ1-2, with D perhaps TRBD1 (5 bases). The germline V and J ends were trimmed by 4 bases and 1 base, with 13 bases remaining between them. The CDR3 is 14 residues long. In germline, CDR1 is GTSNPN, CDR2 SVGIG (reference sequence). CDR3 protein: CAWTGTGGNYGYTF. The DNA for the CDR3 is TGTGCCTGGACAGGGACGGGGGGTAACTATGGCTACACCTTC.

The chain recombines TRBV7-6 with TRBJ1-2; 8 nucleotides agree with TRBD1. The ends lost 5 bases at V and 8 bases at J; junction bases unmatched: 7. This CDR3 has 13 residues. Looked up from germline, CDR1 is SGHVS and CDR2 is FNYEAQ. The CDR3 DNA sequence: TGTGCCAGCAGCCTACGACAGGGGCTCGGCTACACCTTC. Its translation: CASSLRQGLGYTF.

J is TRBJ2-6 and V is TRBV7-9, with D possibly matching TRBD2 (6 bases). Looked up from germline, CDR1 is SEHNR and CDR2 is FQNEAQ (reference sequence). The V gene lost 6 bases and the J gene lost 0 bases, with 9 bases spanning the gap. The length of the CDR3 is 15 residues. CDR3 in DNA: TGTGCCAGCAGTTCGGGGGACTCTGGGGCCAACGTCCTGACTTTC. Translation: CASSSGDSGANVLTF.

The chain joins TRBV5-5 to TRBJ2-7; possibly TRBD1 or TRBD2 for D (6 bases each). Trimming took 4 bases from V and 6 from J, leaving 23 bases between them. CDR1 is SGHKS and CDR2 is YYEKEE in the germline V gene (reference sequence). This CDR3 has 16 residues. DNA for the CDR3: TGTGCCAGCAGCCCCCGAGGGGGGCAGGGCCTTGGCGAGCAGTACTTC. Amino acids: CASSPRGGQGLGEQYF.

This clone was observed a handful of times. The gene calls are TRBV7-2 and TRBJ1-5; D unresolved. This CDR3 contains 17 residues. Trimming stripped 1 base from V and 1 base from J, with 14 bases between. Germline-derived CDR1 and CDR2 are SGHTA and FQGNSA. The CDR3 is CASSLDPRPDSNQPQHF. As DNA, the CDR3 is TGTGCCAGCAGCTTAGATCCTAGGCCAGACAGCAATCAGCCCCAGCATTTT.

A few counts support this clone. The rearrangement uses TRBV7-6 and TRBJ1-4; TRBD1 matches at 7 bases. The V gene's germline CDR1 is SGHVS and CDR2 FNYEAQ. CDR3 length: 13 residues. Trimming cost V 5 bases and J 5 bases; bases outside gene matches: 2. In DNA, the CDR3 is TGTGCCAGCAGCATGGACAGGAATGAAAAACTGTTTTTT. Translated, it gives CASSMDRNEKLFF.